This TCR beta chain was documented in a study of technical replicates of blood from a few donors. CDR3 length: 13 amino acids. V lost 5 bases and J lost 2, with 10 bases in between. Germline-derived CDR1 and CDR2 are SGHDT and YYEEEE. Sequencing was performed with immunoSEQ multiplex PCR; in TCRdb, only in-frame clones are kept and a portion is missing. The sample shows about 68,000 clones, about 97% of them seen only once. Sequencing was carried out using T cells isolated from PBMCs. The clonotype originates from a human donor in good health. The genes are TRBV5-6 and TRBJ1-2; unclear D gene. In nucleotides, the CDR3 is TGTGCCAGCAGTCCCGGGGAGAACTATGGCTACACCTTC. It translates to CASSPGENYGYTF. The variable domain in full, with the rest retrieved from reference TRBV5-6 and TRBJ1-2, is DAGVTQSPTHLIKTRGQQVTLRCSPKSGHDTVSWYQQALGQGPQFIFQYYEEEERQRGNFPDRFSGHQFPNYSSELNVNALLLGDSALYLCASSPGENYGYTFGSGTRLTVV.